A single sample gave rise to the 22 T cell receptor beta chains below, sequenced in a study of OX40 agonist ivuxolimab in advanced cancers. The protocol was immunoSEQ multiplex PCR, while the TCRdb copy is restricted to in-frame clones and leaves out a portion. Here the sample spans tens of thousands of clones, more than 75% being singletons. The source material was CD4+ or CD8+ T cells sorted from blood, sampled in a trial of the OX40 agonist ivuxolimab. These receptors came from an adult with an advanced solid tumor such as melanoma, head and neck, liver or kidney cancer.

V gene TRBV14 combines with J gene TRBJ2-1, with TRBD2 matching over 9 bases. CDR1 and CDR2 from the germline V gene are SGHDN and FVKESK. J gave up 12 bases and V 4 bases, and 16 bases lay outside the gene matches. The CDR3 covers 16 residues. The CDR3 DNA follows: TGTGCCAGCAGCCTTGACCGGGGCGGGGGGGCCCATGGGCAGTTCTTC. This gives the protein CASSLDRGGGAHGQFF.

V and J are TRBV7-9 and TRBJ1-2, with 8 nucleotides matching TRBD1. The CDR3 runs to 14 residues. Trimming at V came to 1 base and at J to 8 bases, leaving 6 bases not matched to a gene. The germline V gene has CDR1 SEHNR and CDR2 FQNEAQ (reference sequence). The DNA for the CDR3 is TGTGCCAGCAGCTTAGTGTTCTCAGGGGGCGGCTACACCTTC. This codes for CASSLVFSGGGYTF.

The V gene is TRBV5-1, the J gene TRBJ2-2; 14 bases align to TRBD2. The germline gives CDR1 SGHRS, CDR2 YFSETQ. This CDR3 comprises 18 residues. V lost 2 bases, J lost 1 base, and 4 bases stayed unmatched. The CDR3 here is CASSFRGLAGGNTGELFF. The CDR3 nucleotides read TGCGCCAGCAGCTTCCGAGGACTAGCGGGGGGGAACACCGGGGAGCTGTTTTTT.

The chain employs TRBV6-5 and TRBJ1-2; D may be TRBD1 (5 bases). The germline V and J ends were trimmed by 5 bases and 5 bases, with 18 bases remaining between them. The CDR3 has 15 residues. The germline CDR1 and CDR2 sequences are MNHEY and SVGAGI. For the CDR3, the DNA is TGTGCCAGCAGTGGTTCCCGCGGGGCTCTATATGGCTACACCTTC. Translation: CASSGSRGALYGYTF.

On this clone: One junction end does not reproduce the germline sequence, and a read error may be involved. The chain carries TRBV19 and TRBJ1-2, with D hard to call. CDR1 and CDR2 from the germline V gene are LNHDA and SQIVND (reference sequence). There are 12 residues in the CDR3. The CDR3: CASRIANYGYTF. CDR3 nucleotide sequence: TGTGCCAGTAGGATAGCTAACTATGGCTACACCTTC.

The V gene is TRBV5-4, the J gene TRBJ1-1; D is undetermined. Trimming removed 0 bases from V and 5 bases from J, with 17 bases in between. CDR1 and CDR2 (germline): SGHNT, YYREEE (reference sequence). The length of the CDR3 is 16 residues. The CDR3 DNA follows: TGTGCCAGCAGCTTGGGAGGGTCTAGATCCTTTACTGAAGCTTTCTTT. This sequence encodes CASSLGGSRSFTEAFF.

The rearrangement joins TRBV9 to TRBJ1-2; D may be TRBD1 (5 bases). CDR1 SGDLS and CDR2 YYNGEE come from the germline V gene. The CDR3 extends over 14 amino acids. Trimming stripped 4 bases from V and 2 bases from J, with 12 bases between. In DNA, the CDR3 is TGTGCCAGCAGCAGGCGGGACGCCAACTATGGCTACACCTTC. This sequence encodes CASSRRDANYGYTF.

This clone appeared a single time. The chain uses TRBV5-4 and TRBJ1-3, with D perhaps TRBD1 (5 bases). This CDR3 comprises 13 residues. Germline V gives CDR1 SGHNT, CDR2 YYREEE (reference sequence). Between the trimmed V and J ends, which lost 4 bases and 3 bases, there was a span of 8 bases. CDR3 coding DNA: TGTGCCAGCAGCCCCAGGGTTGGAAACACCATATATTTT. Protein sequence: CASSPRVGNTIYF. Full variable domain (rest looked up from reference TRBV5-4 and TRBJ1-3): ETGVTQSPTHLIKTRGQQVTLRCSSQSGHNTVSWYQQALGQGPQFIFQYYREEENGRGNFPPRFSGLQFPNYSSELNVNALELDDSALYLCASSPRVGNTIYFGEGSWLTVV.

This rearrangement joins TRBV6-6 to TRBJ1-5; D is ambiguous. Germline V CDR1 and CDR2: MNHNY, SVGAGI (reference sequence). Trimming took 5 bases from V and 7 from J, leaving 15 bases between them. The CDR3 length is 14 residues. CDR3: CASSLTGSRQPQHF. The CDR3 coding sequence is TGTGCCAGCAGTCTAACGGGGTCGAGGCAGCCCCAGCATTTT.

This clone appeared a few times. The chain joins TRBV7-2 to TRBJ2-5, with 9 nucleotides matching TRBD2. The CDR3 has 15 amino acids. V was clipped by 5 bases and J by 1 base; unmatched bases: 5. Looked up from germline, CDR1 is SGHTA and CDR2 is FQGNSA. CDR3 loop: CASSPPAGGQETQYF. The CDR3 nucleotides read TGTGCCAGCAGCCCCCCAGCGGGGGGCCAAGAGACCCAGTACTTC.

This clone appeared a single time. This chain links TRBV5-1 with TRBJ1-4; 7 bases map to TRBD1. The germline gives CDR1 SGHRS, CDR2 YFSETQ. This CDR3 spans 17 amino acids. Losses at the gene ends were 0 bases for V and 2 bases for J; bases not matched to a gene: 7. The CDR3 sequence: CASSLASRGFTNEKLFF. CDR3 in DNA: TGCGCCAGCAGCTTGGCCTCCAGGGGGTTCACTAATGAAAAACTGTTTTTT.

CDR3 residues: CASSLRGAQGGELFF. The CDR3 nucleotides are TGTGCCAGCAGTTTACGAGGGGCCCAGGGCGGGGAGCTGTTTTTT. The chain joins TRBV28 to TRBJ2-2, with D possibly being TRBD1 or TRBD2 (5 bases each). Per germline, CDR1 MDHEN and CDR2 SYDVKM. This CDR3 contains 15 residues. The ends were cut back, 2 bases at V and 7 bases at J, with 14 bases in the middle. The full variable domain, rest sourced from reference TRBV28 and TRBJ2-2, is DVKVTQSSRYLVKRTGEKVFLECVQDMDHENMFWYRQDPGLGLRLIYFSYDVKMKEKGDIPEGYSVSREKKERFSLILESASTNQTSMYLCASSLRGAQGGELFFGEGSRLTVL.

The chain has TRBV2 and TRBJ2-2; D is uncertain. CDR3 length: 14 residues. Trimming removed 6 bases at V and 3 bases at J, with 11 bases between. CDR1 SNHLY and CDR2 FYNNEI come from the germline V gene. CDR3 loop: CASRGLAYTGELFF. CDR3 nucleotides: TGTGCCAGCAGGGGATTAGCCTACACCGGGGAGCTGTTTTTT.

This rearrangement joins TRBV5-1 to TRBJ2-5; 9 bases align to TRBD1. This CDR3 spans 14 amino acids. CDR1 is SGHRS and CDR2 is YFSETQ in the germline V gene. V was clipped by 1 base and J by 5 bases; unmatched bases: 3. The chain's CDR3 is CASSLYGQGETQYF. In DNA, the CDR3 is TGCGCCAGCAGCTTGTATGGACAGGGGGAGACCCAGTACTTC.

The chain is built from TRBV5-4 and TRBJ2-5, with no clear D. This CDR3 region has 13 residues. Trimming pared 1 base from V and 2 bases from J, leaving 6 bases between. CDR1 is SGHNT, CDR2 YYREEE, per germline (reference sequence). CDR3 loop: CASSLKGQETQYF. The CDR3 DNA sequence: TGTGCCAGCAGCTTGAAAGGGCAAGAGACCCAGTACTTC.

The chain carries TRBV18 and TRBJ2-3, with 10 positions matching TRBD2. Trimming took 6 bases from V and 4 from J; bases not matched to a gene: 13. The CDR3 consists of 17 residues. CDR1 and CDR2 (germline): KGHSH, LQKENI. The CDR3 DNA sequence: TGTGCCAGCTCCCCTAATCTACTAGCGGGGTTTCCAGATACGCAGTATTTT. This codes for CASSPNLLAGFPDTQYF.

The rearrangement joins TRBV2 to TRBJ1-5, with D uncertain. The CDR3 covers 18 residues. V was clipped by 0 bases and J by 0 bases, with 15 bases between them. Looked up from germline, CDR1 is SNHLY and CDR2 is FYNNEI. The DNA of the CDR3 is TGTGCCAGCAGTGAAGCGCTTAGAGGAGGGTATAGCAATCAGCCCCAGCATTTT. Its protein product is CASSEALRGGYSNQPQHF.

This chain uses TRBV15 with TRBJ1-2, with 8 bases that match TRBD1. Germline V gives CDR1 LNHNV, CDR2 YYDKDF (reference sequence). The CDR3 contains 15 residues. V lost 0 bases, J lost 6 bases, and 6 bases stayed unmatched. DNA of the CDR3: TGTGCCACCAGCAGAGATTATAGGACAGGGCATGGCTACACCTTC. Translating gives CATSRDYRTGHGYTF.

CDR3 bases: TGTGCCAGTAGTATACGGACAGGTCCTCAAGAGACCCAGTACTTC. Its protein product is CASSIRTGPQETQYF. The V gene is TRBV19, the J gene TRBJ2-5; TRBD1 matches 7 bases. The CDR3 runs to 15 residues. From germline, CDR1 is LNHDA and CDR2 SQIVND (reference sequence). Trimming removed 2 bases from V and 2 bases from J; junction bases left unmatched: 5.

The gene calls are TRBV28 and TRBJ2-7; 7 bases map to TRBD1. The V and J ends lost 6 bases and 3 bases, in that order; junction bases with no gene match: 5. Germline assignment: CDR1 MDHEN and CDR2 SYDVKM. This CDR3 has 13 amino acids. The chain's CDR3 is CASRIGTVYEQYF. CDR3 bases: TGTGCCAGCAGAATCGGGACAGTCTACGAGCAGTACTTC.

The chain is built from TRBV7-2 and TRBJ2-7; 10 bases are shared with TRBD1. V lost 1 base and J lost 2; bases outside the gene matches: 2. The CDR3 totals 15 residues. Looked up from germline, CDR1 is SGHTA and CDR2 is FQGNSA. CDR3 in amino acids: CASSLGDRGTYEQYF. Written as DNA, the CDR3 is TGTGCCAGCAGCTTAGGGGACAGGGGAACCTACGAGCAGTACTTC.

The V call is TRBV5-1, the J call TRBJ2-1; TRBD2 agrees at 8 bases. Per the germline V gene, CDR1 is SGHRS and CDR2 is YFSETQ. The V gene end was trimmed by 4 bases and the J gene end by 7 bases; junction bases not matched to a gene: 10. The CDR3 contains 15 residues. CDR3 DNA sequence: TGCGCCAGCAGCCGTAGCGGGGTAAGAGGGAATGAGCAGTTCTTC. Protein: CASSRSGVRGNEQFF.